The 16 T cell receptor beta chains presented below share a single source sample, sequenced in a study of graft-versus-host responses after intestinal transplantation (dated by TCRdb to the early 2020s). The library relied on the immunoSEQ multiplex PCR assay. What TCRdb holds here is the immuneACCESS table cut down to in-frame rearrangements. Part of the clones is not present; checked against another copy, under half of the missing clones reflect an unresolved V gene, and the others are unexplained. This sample gives about 25,000 clones in total; about 93% of them show up just once. The biggest ten clones account for 0.82% of the sample. The sequencing here drew on PBMCs, taken around 29 days after intestinal transplant. Receptors were obtained from a human patient who received an intestinal transplant, so some T cells may come from the graft donor.

The chain combines TRBV29-1 with TRBJ1-5; D not resolved. The germline V gene encodes CDR1 SQVTM and CDR2 ANQGSEA. The V end was cut by 2 bases, the J end by 5 bases, with 16 bases between. The CDR3 is 15 amino acids. CDR3 loop: CSVERRVSNYQPQHF. CDR3 nucleotides: TGCAGCGTTGAAAGGAGGGTTTCGAACTATCAGCCCCAGCATTTT.

DNA of the CDR3: TGTGCCAGCAGCTCAGGGTCCTACGAGCAGTACTTC. It translates to CASSSGSYEQYF. The chain joins TRBV11-2 to TRBJ2-5; TRBD1 might be the D (5 bases). Near its end, the DNA agrees better with TRBJ2-7, so the J call may be wrong. CDR1 is SGHAT, CDR2 FQNNGV, per germline. This CDR3 contains 12 residues.

The V and J genes are TRBV7-2 and TRBJ2-5; the match to TRBD2 covers 8 bases. After removal of 5 bases from V and 1 base from J, the junction contained 12 bases not matched to a gene. This CDR3 has 17 residues. Germline assignment: CDR1 SGHTA and CDR2 FQGNSA. The CDR3 reads CASSPAGLAGIQETQYF. The DNA for the CDR3 is TGTGCCAGCAGCCCGGCTGGGCTAGCGGGTATCCAAGAGACCCAGTACTTC. Variable domain in full (rest from reference TRBV7-2 and TRBJ2-5): GAGVSQSPSNKVTEKGKDVELRCDPISGHTALYWYRQSLGQGLEFLIYFQGNSAPDKSGLPSDRFSAERTGGSVSTLTIQRTQQEDSAVYLCASSPAGLAGIQETQYFGPGTRLLVL.

The chain has TRBV6-5 and TRBJ1-5; the D is unclear. The CDR3 is 13 amino acids. Trimming stripped 2 bases from V and 3 bases from J, with 5 bases between. Germline V gene sequence: CDR1 MNHEY, CDR2 SVGAGI. The DNA of the CDR3 is TGTGCCAGCAGTTACCGGGTCAATCAGCCCCAGCATTTT. Its protein is CASSYRVNQPQHF.

This chain connects TRBV19 to TRBJ1-2; D uncertain. Deletions cut 1 base from V and 3 bases from J, with 12 bases between. The CDR3 contains 15 residues. The germline V gene has CDR1 LNHDA and CDR2 SQIVND (reference sequence). DNA for the CDR3: TGTGCCAGTAGTATAGGCCCCATTGCCGACTATGGCTACACCTTC. Translated: CASSIGPIADYGYTF.

The CDR3, as DNA: TGTGCCAGCAGCTTAGATCCCAGGAGCACAGATACGCAGTATTTT. Translated, it gives CASSLDPRSTDTQYF. V is TRBV7-6 and J is TRBJ2-3; no reliable D call. The V gene lost 1 base and the J gene lost 0 bases, with 8 bases spanning the gap. Germline V gene data show CDR1 as SGHVS and CDR2 as FNYEAQ. The CDR3 is 15 residues long.

This chain uses TRBV10-1 with TRBJ2-5; D uncertain. The end of the DNA fits TRBJ2-7 better, so the J call may be wrong. CDR3 length equals 14 residues. Per the germline V gene, CDR1 is WNHNN and CDR2 is SYGVQD (reference sequence). The CDR3 region is CASSEFRSSYEQYF. CDR3 bases: TGCGCCAGCAGTGAGTTTAGGAGCTCCTACGAGCAGTACTTC.

This clone was counted only a few times. The chain is built from TRBV6-6 and TRBJ2-7, with 11 nucleotides matching TRBD1. Per germline, CDR1 MNHNY and CDR2 SVGAGI (reference sequence). V trimming: 2 bases; J trimming: 3 bases; junction bases outside the gene matches: 0. The CDR3 length is 14 residues. This CDR3 is CASSYGTGGYEQYF. DNA for the CDR3: TGTGCCAGCAGTTACGGGACAGGGGGCTACGAGCAGTACTTC.

The chain recombines TRBV4-1 with TRBJ2-5; TRBD1 or TRBD2 may be the D gene (5 bases each). The germline V gene has CDR1 MGHRA and CDR2 YSYEKL. V was clipped by 8 bases and J by 5 bases, with 18 bases between them. The CDR3 is made up of 14 amino acids. DNA for the CDR3: TGCGCCAGCGCAAGTTTTTGGGACGGCGAGACCCAGTACTTC. Its translation is CASASFWDGETQYF.

The V and J genes are TRBV11-2 and TRBJ2-7; no clear D gene. The CDR3 has 15 amino acids. Germline CDR1 and CDR2: SGHAT and FQNNGV. Trimming pared 0 bases from V and 4 bases from J, leaving 13 bases between. DNA of the CDR3: TGTGCCAGCAGCTTAGATGGGCTCCTGCCTTACGAGCAGTACTTC. This sequence encodes CASSLDGLLPYEQYF. The entire variable domain, with the rest obtained from reference TRBV11-2 and TRBJ2-7, is as follows: EAGVAQSPRYKIIEKRQSVAFWCNPISGHATLYWYQQILGQGPKLLIQFQNNGVVDDSQLPKDRFSAERLKGVDSTLKIQPAKLEDSAVYLCASSLDGLLPYEQYFGPGTRLTVT.

V gene TRBV1 combines with J gene TRBJ2-7; the tabulated D call, TRBD1, remains unverified against the DNA. TRBV1 represents a pseudogene. The CDR3 has 18 amino acids. CDR3 bases: TGCACCAGCAGCCAAGATAGGGCGGACAGGGGCGGCTCCTACGAGCAGTACTTC. Its protein is CTSSQDRADRGGSYEQYF.

This chain joins TRBV19 and TRBJ1-1; 11 bases are shared with TRBD1. Trimming took 10 bases from V and 0 from J; bases not matched to a gene: 13. There are 17 residues in the CDR3. Germline-derived CDR1 and CDR2 are LNHDA and SQIVND (reference sequence). CDR3 sequence reads: CATSDRGRAGMNTEAFF. The CDR3 DNA follows: TGTGCCACTTCGGACAGGGGGCGCGCCGGCATGAACACTGAAGCTTTCTTT.

The chain has TRBV4-1 and TRBJ1-1, with no clear D. V lost 4 bases, J lost 3 bases, and 15 bases lay in between. Germline CDR1 reads MGHRA; CDR2 reads YSYEKL. The CDR3 runs 15 residues. The CDR3 nucleotides are TGCGCCAGCAGCCTCAGGCTGGCTACGGACACTGAAGCTTTCTTT. This translates into CASSLRLATDTEAFF.

The chain combines TRBV19 with TRBJ2-7; 9 bases align to TRBD1. J gave up 3 bases and V 5 bases, and 8 bases lay outside the gene matches. This CDR3 is 15 amino acids long. Germline V CDR1 and CDR2: LNHDA, SQIVND (reference sequence). The CDR3, as DNA: TGTGCCAGTAGTGTTGGGACAGGGAATCTCTACGAGCAGTACTTC. Translated, it gives CASSVGTGNLYEQYF.

The V call is TRBV4-1, the J call TRBJ2-7, with 10 bases identical to TRBD2. The germline gives CDR1 MGHRA, CDR2 YSYEKL. J was trimmed by 6 bases and V by 4 bases; bases with no gene match: 12. The CDR3 totals 16 residues. The CDR3, as DNA: TGCGCCAGCAGCCGGCTGACCTTAGCGGGAGGCGGCGAGCAGTACTTC. Its translation is CASSRLTLAGGGEQYF.

The chain employs TRBV6-1 and TRBJ2-6; tentatively, D is TRBD1 (5 bases). Germline CDR1 is MNHNS and CDR2 is SASEGT. Trimming pared 8 bases from V and 2 bases from J, leaving 10 bases between. The CDR3 runs to 14 residues. The CDR3 here is CASHTGPGANVLTF. The CDR3 bases are TGTGCCAGCCACACAGGACCTGGGGCCAACGTCCTGACTTTC.